This T cell receptor (beta chain) is from a study of cytomegalovirus exposure and HLA in healthy donors. The study, taken as a whole, reports: A few CMV-associated chains were confirmed in vitro to be specific for CMV antigens.

CDR1 is SNHLY, CDR2 FYNNEI, per germline. Trimming at V came to 7 bases and at J to 5 bases, leaving 14 bases not matched to a gene. CDR3 length: 17 amino acids. PCR primers comprised 60 Vbeta and 13 Jbeta primers. Profiled with immunoSEQ multiplex PCR; TCRdb holds only in-frame clones, not every one. This table holds about 130,000 clones, approximately 80% found once. In the case of this clone: Its matching antigen is unknown.

This receptor was obtained from a middle-aged man in good health and CMV-seronegative. The chain is built from TRBV2 and TRBJ2-5; TRBD1 agrees at 12 bases. Sequenced sample: PBMCs. CDR3 sequence reads: CASNRDRGLAGDETQYF. The CDR3, as DNA: TGTGCCAGCAACCGGGACAGGGGGCTAGCGGGAGATGAGACCCAGTACTTC. Using reference TRBV2 and TRBJ2-5 for the parts outside the CDR3, the full variable domain is EPEVTQTPSHQVTQMGQEVILRCVPISNHLYFYWYRQILGQKVEFLVSFYNNEISEKSEIFDDQFSVERPDGSNFTLKIRSTKLEDSAMYFCASNRDRGLAGDETQYFGPGTRLLVL.